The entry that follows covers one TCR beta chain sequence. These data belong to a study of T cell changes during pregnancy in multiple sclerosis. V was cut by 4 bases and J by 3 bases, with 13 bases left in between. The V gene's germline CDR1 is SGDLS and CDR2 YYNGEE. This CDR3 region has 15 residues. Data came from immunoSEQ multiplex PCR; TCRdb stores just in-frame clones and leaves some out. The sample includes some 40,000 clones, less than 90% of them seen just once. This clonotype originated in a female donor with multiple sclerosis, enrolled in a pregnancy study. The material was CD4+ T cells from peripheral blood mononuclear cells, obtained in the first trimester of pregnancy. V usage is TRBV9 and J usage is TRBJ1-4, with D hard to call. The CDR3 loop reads CASSSQAFANEKLFF. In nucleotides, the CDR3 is TGTGCCAGCAGCTCCCAGGCTTTTGCTAATGAAAAACTGTTTTTT.